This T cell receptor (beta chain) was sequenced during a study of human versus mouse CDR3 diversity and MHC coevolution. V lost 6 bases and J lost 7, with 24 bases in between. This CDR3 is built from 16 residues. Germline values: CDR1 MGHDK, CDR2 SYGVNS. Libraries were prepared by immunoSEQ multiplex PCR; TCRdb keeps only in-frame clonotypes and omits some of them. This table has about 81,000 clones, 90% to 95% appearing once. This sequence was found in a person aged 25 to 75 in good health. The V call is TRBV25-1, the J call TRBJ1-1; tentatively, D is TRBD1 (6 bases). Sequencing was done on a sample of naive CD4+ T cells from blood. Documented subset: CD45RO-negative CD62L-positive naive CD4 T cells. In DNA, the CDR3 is TGTGCCAGCAGGAGTTACCACGGGACATTAGGTCGTGAAGCTTTCTTT. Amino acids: CASRSYHGTLGREAFF.